The 7 T cell receptor beta chains below all came from one sample that was sequenced in a study of Graves' ophthalmopathy and Graves' hyperthyroidism. Amplification of the TCR beta CDR3 regions used RNA transcripts (as template). A first-round RT-PCR used HTBI primers, followed by a second-round multiplex PCR. TCRdb reprocessed the multiplex PCR reads via MiXCR and lists one record per CDR3 protein. The data hold about 740,000 distinct CDR3 sequences, with roughly two fifths observed a single time. Material for sequencing was peripheral blood. Source of these receptors: an adult man with Graves' ophthalmopathy.

This chain joins TRBV29-1 and TRBJ2-7; 9 bases line up with TRBD1. Germline-derived CDR1 and CDR2 are SQVTM and ANQGSEA. The V gene end was trimmed by 6 bases and the J gene end by 7 bases; junction bases not matched to a gene: 4. The CDR3 covers 11 residues. The CDR3 sequence: CSVAGTGEQYF. Here the CDR3 DNA reads TGCAGCGTCGCCGGGACAGGGGAGCAGTACTTC.

This clonotype was counted a few times. The CDR3 reads CASSSPTGGSYEQYF. The CDR3 nucleotides read TGTGCCAGCAGCTCACCCACAGGGGGCTCCTACGAGCAGTACTTC. The chain joins TRBV7-9 to TRBJ2-7, with TRBD1 identical over 8 bases. Unmatched junction bases numbered 5, after V lost 4 bases and J lost 0 bases. CDR1 is SEHNR, CDR2 FQNEAQ, per germline (reference sequence). The CDR3 runs to 15 residues.

The chain links TRBV29-1 to TRBJ2-7, with 8 bases lining up with TRBD2. Per germline, CDR1 SQVTM and CDR2 ANQGSEA. The trim removed 8 bases at V and 7 bases at J, leaving 16 bases unmatched. The CDR3 is 14 residues long. CDR3 sequence: CSLGPDAGGREQYF. The CDR3 DNA is TGCAGCTTGGGGCCGGATGCGGGAGGTAGGGAGCAGTACTTC.

A note on this clonotype: At one end the junction does not follow the germline gene, possibly because of a read error. V and J are TRBV11-2 and TRBJ2-7, with TRBD1 matching over 7 bases. CDR1 SGHAT and CDR2 FQNNGV come from the germline V gene. CDR3 length: 14 amino acids. The CDR3 loop is CASSHPRTGYEQYF. CDR3 bases: TGCGCCAGCAGCCATCCCAGGACAGGCTACGAGCAGTACTTC. Looking up the rest from reference TRBV11-2 and TRBJ2-7 gives the full variable domain: EAGVAQSPRYKIIEKRQSVAFWCNPISGHATLYWYQQILGQGPKLLIQFQNNGVVDDSQLPKDRFSAERLKGVDSTLKIQPAKLEDSAVYLCASSHPRTGYEQYFGPGTRLTVT.

This clonotype was counted only a few times. The genes are TRBV19 and TRBJ1-6; no clear D gene. Trimming took 5 bases from V and 14 from J, leaving 13 bases between them. CDR3 length: 12 residues. The germline gives CDR1 LNHDA, CDR2 SQIVND (reference sequence). DNA for the CDR3: TGTGCCAGTAGTTCACCGGGCACGGCCCTCCACTTT. This sequence encodes CASSSPGTALHF.

The V and J genes are TRBV20-1 and TRBJ1-2; no reliable D call. Trimming left V 0 bases short and J 8 bases short, with 19 bases between. Germline V gives CDR1 DFQATT, CDR2 SNEGSKA (reference sequence). This CDR3 spans 15 amino acids. The CDR3 DNA is TGCAGTGCTAGAGAGGGCGGCACGGCTAGTGGAGGCTACACCTTC. Translating it yields CSAREGGTASGGYTF.

This clonotype occurred a few times. The chain employs TRBV2 and TRBJ1-1; D not certain. The CDR3 covers 15 residues. CDR1 SNHLY and CDR2 FYNNEI come from the germline V gene. V lost 5 bases and J lost 2, with 15 bases in between. Here the CDR3 reads CASSSLISANTEAFF. The DNA for the CDR3 is TGTGCCAGCAGTTCCTTAATTTCGGCTAACACTGAAGCTTTCTTT.